These 3 T cell receptor beta chains originate from one sample sequenced in a study of OX40 agonist ivuxolimab in advanced cancers. Only in-frame clones appear in the TCRdb table, and some are missing; sequencing was by immunoSEQ multiplex PCR. In the table there are tens of thousands of clones, more than 75% of which are singletons. The specimen comprised CD4+ or CD8+ T cells sorted from blood, sampled in a trial of the OX40 agonist ivuxolimab. These receptors were taken from an adult with an advanced solid tumor such as melanoma, head and neck, liver or kidney cancer.

This clone was found once. CDR3 in DNA: TGTGCCAGCTTAGAGCGGGGGGTAGGAGAGACCCAGTACTTC. This encodes CASLERGVGETQYF. V is TRBV2 and J is TRBJ2-5; 9 bases map to TRBD2. Per the germline V gene, CDR1 is SNHLY and CDR2 is FYNNEI. This CDR3 spans 14 amino acids. V trimming: 8 bases; J trimming: 4 bases; junction bases outside the gene matches: 8.

The chain employs TRBV2 and TRBJ1-5, with 7 bases aligning to TRBD1. Trimming removed 11 bases from V and 4 bases from J; junction bases left unmatched: 5. Per the germline V gene, CDR1 is SNHLY and CDR2 is FYNNEI. This CDR3 has 12 residues. For the CDR3, the DNA is TGTGCCCAGGGGGGGGAGAATCAGCCCCAGCATTTT. Encoded protein: CAQGGENQPQHF.

The chain uses TRBV10-1 and TRBJ1-1, with unresolved D. Germline lookup yields CDR1 WNHNN and CDR2 SYGVQD (reference sequence). V was trimmed by 2 bases and J by 5 bases, leaving 15 bases between them. This CDR3 contains 15 residues. CDR3 in DNA: TGCGCCAGCAGTGAGGGGAAGGGAGGAGGAACTGAAGCTTTCTTT. Its translation is CASSEGKGGGTEAFF.